Given below is one T cell receptor beta chain in context. Its antigen specificity is not known. Base qualities are not provided; no much larger clone lies one nucleotide away. TCRbeta CDR3 regions were amplified from genomic DNA by means of the immunoSEQ Assay, a bias-controlled multiplex PCR. As for the original processing: The number of nucleated cells in each sample was estimated by amplification of reference gene primers within the assay. To quantify the absolute abundance of each unique TCRbeta CDR3 rearrangement, sequence reads were collapsed and filtered. For each sample, productive Simpson clonality was calculated as the square root of Simpson's diversity index over productive rearrangements. Drawn from immuneACCESS, this table holds only the in-frame rearrangements with V and J called that TCRdb kept. Clones are partly lost; checked studies trace under half to an unresolved V gene and leave the rest unexplained. V and J calls and clone size are given by that table; D and trimming were obtained from the DNA. The sample table contains 250,000 to 350,000 clones; only one count was recorded for 87% of them. The leading ten clones occupy 5.5% to 6% of the sample.

The data belong to a study of blood T cell repertoires in COVID-19 (dated by TCRdb to the early 2020s). At the level of the whole study: Collaborator samples came from the United States, Italy and Spain and covered acute and convalescent phases of COVID-19. The prospective study material was composed of cDNA or gDNA derived from T cells, B-cell-depleted T cells, or PBMCs. The dataset comprised deeply sampled blood TCRbeta repertoires from subjects exposed to, actively infected with, or recovered from COVID-19. The repertoires were made available in a free public database intended to serve as a resource for research on the immune response to SARS-CoV-2. Samples were obtained from the ongoing ImmuneRACE study (first 160 participants) and from 1,000 to 1,500 subjects provided by 6 global collaborators. A de-identified subject ID, COVID-19 status, age in years and sex were almost always included in the sample metadata. Where available, HLA class I and class II types were taken from metadata supplied by the sample provider and were not determined by assay-based typing.

Sequences LGHNA (CDR1) and YNFKEQ (CDR2) are obtained from the germline V gene. Trimming takes 0 bases off V and 0 bases off J; junction bases not matched to a gene: 6. The CDR3, from cysteine to phenylalanine, totals 19 residues. Only the CDR3 region is kept as DNA, spanning 57 bases read in frame from base 1. Study-level results and caveats: The quantity of clinical and demographic metadata differed by source and by participant and was supplied without curation.

In the prospective study, participants were about 18 to 95 years old, resided in under 30 geographic areas of the United States, and were enrolled through a virtual design. Cohort assignment in the prospective study relied on participant-reported clinical history from a screening survey and a study questionnaire. Recovered participants in ImmuneRACE Cohort 3 were defined as having two consecutive negative NP/OP PCR tests, clearance from a healthcare professional, or resolution of symptoms. In the prospective study, mobile phlebotomists collected whole blood, serum and a nasopharyngeal or oropharyngeal swab from each participant. Additional blood draws and questionnaires over an approximately 2-month period could optionally be provided by prospective study participants. Before DNA extraction, blood samples from the prospective study were shipped at room temperature or frozen.

The TCR sequence derives from a woman aged 30 to 39 who had recovered from COVID-19. Source material: PBMCs or T cells enriched from blood (not recorded which). The V and J segments used are TRBV4-2 and TRBJ2-6; TRBD2 fits 9 bases in the junction. The CDR3: CASSQDPAGGFSGANVLTF. The nucleotide sequence reads as follows: TGTGCCAGCAGCCAAGATCCGGCGGGGGGGTTCTCTGGGGCCAACGTCCTGACTTTC.